What follows is one TCR beta chain and its context. The record originates from a study of blood T cell repertoires in COVID-19. The CDR3 contains 14 residues. Germline CDR1 is MNHEY and CDR2 is SMNVEV (reference sequence). V was clipped by 4 bases and J by 5 bases, with 15 bases between them. Produced via immunoSEQ multiplex PCR; TCRdb's table is partial and in-frame only. This repertoire shows about 300,000 clones, about nine tenths found once; its top ten account for over 3.5%. The sequenced sample consisted of PBMCs or T cells enriched from blood (not recorded which). This clonotype was sampled from a man in his thirties or forties who had recovered from COVID-19. The chain links TRBV27 to TRBJ2-7; D gene uncertain. CDR3 coding DNA: TGTGCCAGCAGTTCCCTGTTTTCTATCGACGAGCAGTACTTC. This encodes CASSSLFSIDEQYF.